This TCR beta chain derives from a study of cytomegalovirus exposure and HLA in healthy donors. The PCR had 60 Vbeta and 13 Jbeta primers. TCRdb's table, derived via immunoSEQ multiplex PCR, lists solely in-frame clones and lacks some. Among some 220,000 clones listed, 77% were seen once. Germline V gene lookup returns CDR1 MDHEN and CDR2 SYDVKM. Trimming cost V 6 bases and J 5 bases, with 19 bases left between them. The length of the CDR3 is 15 residues. This clone was counted once. This clonotype was obtained from a woman between 55 and 75 years old in good health and CMV-seropositive. Sequenced: PBMCs. V gene TRBV28 combines with J gene TRBJ2-5; weak D call: TRBD1 (6 bases). CDR3 region: CASSETSRGDETQYF. CDR3 DNA: TGTGCCAGCAGCGAAACGTCCAGGGGCGATGAGACCCAGTACTTC.